This T cell receptor (beta chain) was obtained from a study of cytomegalovirus exposure and HLA in healthy donors. V lost 2 bases and J lost 11; bases outside the gene matches: 1. The CDR3 has 12 residues. The germline CDR1 and CDR2 sequences are SGDLS and YYNGEE. PCR employed 60 Vbeta and 13 Jbeta primers. Assay: immunoSEQ multiplex PCR; the TCRdb copy retains only in-frame clones and omits some. The sample lists 90,000 to 130,000 clones, roughly 84% seen once, with about 6.8% in the top ten. The J gene is TRBJ2-1, the V gene TRBV9, with 10 bases lining up with TRBD2. Sequencing was carried out using PBMCs. This TCR was recovered from a man aged 25 to 45 in good health and CMV-seropositive. CDR3: CASSVSGGQQFF. In DNA form, the CDR3 reads TGTGCCAGCAGCGTTAGCGGGGGGCAGCAGTTCTTC.